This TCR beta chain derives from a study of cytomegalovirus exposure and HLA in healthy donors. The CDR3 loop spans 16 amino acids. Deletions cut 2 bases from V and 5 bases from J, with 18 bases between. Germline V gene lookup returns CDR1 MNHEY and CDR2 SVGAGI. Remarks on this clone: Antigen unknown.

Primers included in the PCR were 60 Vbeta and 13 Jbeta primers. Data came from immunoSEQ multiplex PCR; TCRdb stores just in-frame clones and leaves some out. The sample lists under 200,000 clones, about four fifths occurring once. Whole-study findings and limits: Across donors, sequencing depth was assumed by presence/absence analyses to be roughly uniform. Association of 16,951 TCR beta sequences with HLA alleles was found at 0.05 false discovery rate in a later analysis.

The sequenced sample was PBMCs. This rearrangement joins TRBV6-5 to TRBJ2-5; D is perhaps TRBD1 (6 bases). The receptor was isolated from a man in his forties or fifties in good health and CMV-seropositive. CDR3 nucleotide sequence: TGTGCCAGCAGTTACAAAGAAGCGACAGGAGGTGAGACCCAGTACTTC. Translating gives CASSYKEATGGETQYF.